The TCR beta chain under discussion was sequenced for a study of early T cells in non-severe SARS-CoV-2 infection. Attachment of unique molecular identifiers was made to individual cDNA molecules. TCRdb re-derived calls from the 5' RACE reads in MiXCR, one entry per CDR3 protein. The sample records tens of thousands of distinct CDR3 sequences, 5.5% to 8.5% being singletons. Regarding the study as a whole: Anti-spike CD8 responses were favored by VDJdb matching, which missed private and CD4 specificities.

This clonotype was observed a few times. What it binds is not known. This sequence originates from an adult who was a healthcare worker with PCR-confirmed SARS-CoV-2 infection or an uninfected control (not recorded which). The starting material was whole blood, obtained at baseline.

The CDR3 DNA follows: TGTGCCAGCAGTTACTCCGGTGCGGGCTACGGCTACACCTTC. This sequence encodes CASSYSGAGYGYTF. The chain uses TRBV6-2 or TRBV6-3 and TRBJ1-2; D unresolved. The germline V and J ends were trimmed by 0 bases and 8 bases, with 13 bases remaining between them. CDR1 and CDR2 from the germline V gene are MNHEY and SVGEGT. This CDR3 spans 14 amino acids.